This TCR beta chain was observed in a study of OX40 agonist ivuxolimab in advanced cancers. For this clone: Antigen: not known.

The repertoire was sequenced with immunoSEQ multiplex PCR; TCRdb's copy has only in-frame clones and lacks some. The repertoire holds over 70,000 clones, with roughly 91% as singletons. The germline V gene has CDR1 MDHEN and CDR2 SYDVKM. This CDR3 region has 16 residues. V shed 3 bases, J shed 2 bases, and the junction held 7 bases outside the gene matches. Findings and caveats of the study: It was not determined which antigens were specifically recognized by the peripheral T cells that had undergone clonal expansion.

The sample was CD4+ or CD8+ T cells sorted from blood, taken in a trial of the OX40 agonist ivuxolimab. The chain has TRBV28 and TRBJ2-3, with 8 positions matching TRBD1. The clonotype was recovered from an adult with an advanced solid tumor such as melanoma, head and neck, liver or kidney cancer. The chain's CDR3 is CASSFQYRGVTDTQYF. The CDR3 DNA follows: TGTGCCAGCAGTTTCCAATACAGGGGGGTCACAGATACGCAGTATTTT.